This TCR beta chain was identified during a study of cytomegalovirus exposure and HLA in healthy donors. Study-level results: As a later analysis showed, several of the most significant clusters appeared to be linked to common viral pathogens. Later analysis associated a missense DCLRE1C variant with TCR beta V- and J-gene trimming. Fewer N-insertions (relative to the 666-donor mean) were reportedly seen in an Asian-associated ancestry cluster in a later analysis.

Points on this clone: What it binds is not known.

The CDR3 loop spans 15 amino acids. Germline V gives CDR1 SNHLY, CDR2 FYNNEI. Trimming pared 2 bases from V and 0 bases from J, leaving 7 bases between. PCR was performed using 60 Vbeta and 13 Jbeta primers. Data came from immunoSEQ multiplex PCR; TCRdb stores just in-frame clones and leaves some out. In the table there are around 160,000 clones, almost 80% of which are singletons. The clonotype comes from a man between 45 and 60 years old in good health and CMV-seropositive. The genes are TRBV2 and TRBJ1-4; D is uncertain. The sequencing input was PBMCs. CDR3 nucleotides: TGTGCCAGCAGTGAACGGTCAACAACTAATGAAAAACTGTTTTTT. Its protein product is CASSERSTTNEKLFF. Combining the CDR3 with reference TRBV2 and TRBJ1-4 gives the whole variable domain EPEVTQTPSHQVTQMGQEVILRCVPISNHLYFYWYRQILGQKVEFLVSFYNNEISEKSEIFDDQFSVERPDGSNFTLKIRSTKLEDSAMYFCASSERSTTNEKLFFGSGTQLSVL.